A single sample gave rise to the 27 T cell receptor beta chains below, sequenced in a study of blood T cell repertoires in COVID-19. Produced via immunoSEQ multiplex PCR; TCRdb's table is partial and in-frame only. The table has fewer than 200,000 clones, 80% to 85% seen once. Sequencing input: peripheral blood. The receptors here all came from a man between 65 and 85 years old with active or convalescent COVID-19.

As DNA, the CDR3 is TGTGCCAGCAGCAACCGGGACTCTCTATTGTTCTTC. Protein sequence: CASSNRDSLLFF. The chain recombines TRBV2 with TRBJ2-1, with D tentatively TRBD2 (6 bases). The CDR3 sequence is 12 residues long. Per the germline V gene, CDR1 is SNHLY and CDR2 is FYNNEI. The V gene lost 6 bases and the J gene lost 15 bases, with 18 bases spanning the gap.

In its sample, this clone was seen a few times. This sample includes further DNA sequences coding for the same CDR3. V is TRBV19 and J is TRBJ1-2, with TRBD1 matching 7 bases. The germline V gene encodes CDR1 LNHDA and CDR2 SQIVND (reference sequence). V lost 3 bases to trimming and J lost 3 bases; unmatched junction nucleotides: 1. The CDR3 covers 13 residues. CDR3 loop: CASSIDRDYGYTF. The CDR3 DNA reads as TGTGCCAGTAGTATTGACAGGGACTATGGCTACACCTTC.

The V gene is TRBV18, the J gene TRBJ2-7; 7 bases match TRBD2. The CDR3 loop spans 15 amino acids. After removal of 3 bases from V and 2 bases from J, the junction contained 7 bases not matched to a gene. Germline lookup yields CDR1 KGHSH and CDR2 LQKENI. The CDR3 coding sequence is TGTGCCAGCTCACCTTCCCCGGGAGGAACCTACGAGCAGTACTTC. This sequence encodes CASSPSPGGTYEQYF.

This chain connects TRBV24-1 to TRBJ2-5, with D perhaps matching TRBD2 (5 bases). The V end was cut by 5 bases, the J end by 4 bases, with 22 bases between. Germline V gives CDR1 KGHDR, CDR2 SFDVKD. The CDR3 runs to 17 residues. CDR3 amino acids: CATSGMPLGRSGETQYF. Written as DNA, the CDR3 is TGTGCCACCAGTGGCATGCCTTTGGGGAGATCGGGAGAGACCCAGTACTTC.

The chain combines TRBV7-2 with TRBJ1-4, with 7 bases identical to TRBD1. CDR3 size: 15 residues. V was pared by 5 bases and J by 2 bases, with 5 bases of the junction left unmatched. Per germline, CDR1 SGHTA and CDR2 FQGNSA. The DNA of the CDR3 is TGTGCCAGCAGCCCAGGACAGGCCACTAATGAAAAACTGTTTTTT. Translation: CASSPGQATNEKLFF.

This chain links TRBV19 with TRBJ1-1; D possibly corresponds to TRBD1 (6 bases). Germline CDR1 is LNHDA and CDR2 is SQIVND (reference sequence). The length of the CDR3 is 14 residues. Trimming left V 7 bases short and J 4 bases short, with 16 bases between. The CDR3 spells CASISRDIGTEAFF. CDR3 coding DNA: TGTGCCAGTATCTCCCGGGACATAGGCACTGAAGCTTTCTTT.

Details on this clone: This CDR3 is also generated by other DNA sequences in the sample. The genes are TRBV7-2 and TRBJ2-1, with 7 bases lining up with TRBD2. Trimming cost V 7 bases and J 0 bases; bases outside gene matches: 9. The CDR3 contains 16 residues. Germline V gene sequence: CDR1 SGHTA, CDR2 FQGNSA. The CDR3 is CASTPPGGSSYNEQFF. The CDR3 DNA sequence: TGTGCCAGCACCCCCCCCGGGGGGAGCTCCTACAATGAGCAGTTCTTC.

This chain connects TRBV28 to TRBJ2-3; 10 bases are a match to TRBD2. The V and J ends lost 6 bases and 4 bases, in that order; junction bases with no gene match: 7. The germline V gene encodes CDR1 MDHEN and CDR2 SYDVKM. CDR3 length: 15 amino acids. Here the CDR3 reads CASRRLAGVADTQYF. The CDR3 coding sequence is TGTGCCAGCAGGCGTCTAGCGGGAGTAGCAGATACGCAGTATTTT.

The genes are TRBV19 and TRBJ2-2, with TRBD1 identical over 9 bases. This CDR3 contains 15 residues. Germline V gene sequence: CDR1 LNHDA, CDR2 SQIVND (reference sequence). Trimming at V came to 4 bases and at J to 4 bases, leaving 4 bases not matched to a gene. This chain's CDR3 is CASSTGQGGTGELFF. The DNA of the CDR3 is TGTGCCAGTAGTACGGGACAGGGTGGCACCGGGGAGCTGTTTTTT.

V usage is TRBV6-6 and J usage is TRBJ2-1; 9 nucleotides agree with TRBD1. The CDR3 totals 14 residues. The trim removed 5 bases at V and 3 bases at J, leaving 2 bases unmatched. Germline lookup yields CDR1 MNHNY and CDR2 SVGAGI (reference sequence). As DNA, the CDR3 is TGTGCCAGCAGTGACAGGGGGGACTACAATGAGCAGTTCTTC. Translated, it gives CASSDRGDYNEQFF.

Here the CDR3 DNA reads TGTGCCAGCAGCTTCAGGGGTAAGAATGAGCAGTTCTTC. Its translation is CASSFRGKNEQFF. This chain links TRBV11-3 with TRBJ2-1; maybe TRBD1 (6 bases). The CDR3 is made up of 13 amino acids. V lost 3 bases and J 7 bases, leaving 10 bases between the germline ends. CDR1 and CDR2 from the germline V gene are SGHNT and YENEEA. Variable domain in full (rest from reference TRBV11-3 and TRBJ2-1): EAGVVQSPRYKIIEKKQPVAFWCNPISGHNTLYWYLQNLGQGPELLIRYENEEAVDDSQLPKDRFSAERLKGVDSTLKIQPAELGDSAVYLCASSFRGKNEQFFGPGTRLTVL.

The CDR3 reads CSVSPGQGYYGYTF. In DNA, the CDR3 is TGCAGCGTCTCCCCGGGACAGGGGTACTATGGCTACACCTTC. This chain connects TRBV29-1 to TRBJ1-2; 10 nucleotides match TRBD1. This CDR3 has 14 residues. The ends lost 6 bases at V and 3 bases at J; junction bases unmatched: 7. CDR1 is SQVTM and CDR2 is ANQGSEA in the germline V gene.

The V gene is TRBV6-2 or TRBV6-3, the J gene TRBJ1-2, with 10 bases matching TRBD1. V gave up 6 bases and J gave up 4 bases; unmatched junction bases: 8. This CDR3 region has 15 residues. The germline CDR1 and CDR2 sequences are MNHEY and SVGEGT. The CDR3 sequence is CASSQPDRGIYGYTF. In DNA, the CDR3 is TGTGCCAGCAGCCAACCGGACAGGGGGATCTATGGCTACACCTTC.

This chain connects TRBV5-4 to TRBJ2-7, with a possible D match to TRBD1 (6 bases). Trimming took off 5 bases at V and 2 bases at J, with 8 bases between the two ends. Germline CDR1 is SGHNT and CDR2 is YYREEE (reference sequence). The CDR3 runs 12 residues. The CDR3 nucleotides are TGTGCCAGCAGTCGGGACACCTACGAGCAGTACTTC. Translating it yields CASSRDTYEQYF.

The CDR3 region is CASSYLNPGRRRFDTEAFF. The CDR3 nucleotides are TGTGCCAGCAGTTACCTCAACCCGGGGAGGAGAAGATTCGACACTGAAGCTTTCTTT. The chain uses TRBV6-2 or TRBV6-3 and TRBJ1-1; unclear D gene. Germline CDR1 reads MNHEY; CDR2 reads SVGEGT. V was cut by 2 bases and J by 3 bases, with 25 bases left in between. The CDR3 has 19 amino acids.

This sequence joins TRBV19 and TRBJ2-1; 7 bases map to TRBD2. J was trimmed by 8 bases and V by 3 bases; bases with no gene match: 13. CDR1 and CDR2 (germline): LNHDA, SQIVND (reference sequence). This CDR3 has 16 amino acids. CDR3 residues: CASSISRGRGGDEQFF. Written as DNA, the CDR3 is TGTGCCAGTAGTATCTCCCGCGGGAGAGGTGGAGATGAGCAGTTCTTC.

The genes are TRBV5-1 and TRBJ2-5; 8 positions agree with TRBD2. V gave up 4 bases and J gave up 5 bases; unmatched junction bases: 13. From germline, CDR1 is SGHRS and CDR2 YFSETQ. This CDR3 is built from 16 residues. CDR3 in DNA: TGCGCCAGCAGCCCCGGGGGGGCAGGGATAGGGGAGACCCAGTACTTC. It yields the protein CASSPGGAGIGETQYF.

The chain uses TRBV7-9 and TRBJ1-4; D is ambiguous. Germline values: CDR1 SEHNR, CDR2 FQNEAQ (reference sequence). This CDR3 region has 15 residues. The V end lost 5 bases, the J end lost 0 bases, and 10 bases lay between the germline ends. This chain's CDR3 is CASSVLRTTNEKLFF. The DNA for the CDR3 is TGTGCCAGCAGCGTTCTGCGGACAACTAATGAAAAACTGTTTTTT.

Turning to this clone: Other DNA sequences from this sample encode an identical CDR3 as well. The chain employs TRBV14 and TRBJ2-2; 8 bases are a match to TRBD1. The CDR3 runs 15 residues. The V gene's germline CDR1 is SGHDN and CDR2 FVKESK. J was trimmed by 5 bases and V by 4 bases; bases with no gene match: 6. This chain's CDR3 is CASSRGQGITGELFF. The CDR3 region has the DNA TGTGCCAGCAGCCGCGGACAGGGTATAACCGGGGAGCTGTTTTTT.

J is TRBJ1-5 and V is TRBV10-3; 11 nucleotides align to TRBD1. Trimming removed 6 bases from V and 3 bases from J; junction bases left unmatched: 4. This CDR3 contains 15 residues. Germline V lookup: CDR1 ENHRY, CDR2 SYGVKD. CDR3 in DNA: TGTGCCATCAGGGGGGACAGGGGGTCCAATCAGCCCCAGCATTTT. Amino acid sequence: CAIRGDRGSNQPQHF.

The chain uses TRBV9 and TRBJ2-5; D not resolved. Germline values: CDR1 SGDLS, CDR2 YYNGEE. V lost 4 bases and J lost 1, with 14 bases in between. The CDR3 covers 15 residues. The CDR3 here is CASSPVGRFQETQYF. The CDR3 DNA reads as TGTGCCAGCAGCCCAGTGGGCAGATTCCAAGAGACCCAGTACTTC.

The CDR3 sequence is CASSIDRGDEQYF. The CDR3, as DNA: TGTGCCAGTAGTATAGATCGGGGTGACGAGCAGTACTTC. The V call is TRBV19, the J call TRBJ2-7; tentatively, D is TRBD2 (5 bases). CDR1 is LNHDA and CDR2 is SQIVND in the germline V gene (reference sequence). CDR3 size: 13 residues. V was pared by 0 bases and J by 5 bases, with 8 bases between.

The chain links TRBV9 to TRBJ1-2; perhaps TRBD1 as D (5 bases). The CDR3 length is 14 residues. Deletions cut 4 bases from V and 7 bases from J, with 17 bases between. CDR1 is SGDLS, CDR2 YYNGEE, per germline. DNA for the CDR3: TGTGCCAGCAGCCCCCTGGCAGGGCGTAGTGGCTACACCTTC. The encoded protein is CASSPLAGRSGYTF.

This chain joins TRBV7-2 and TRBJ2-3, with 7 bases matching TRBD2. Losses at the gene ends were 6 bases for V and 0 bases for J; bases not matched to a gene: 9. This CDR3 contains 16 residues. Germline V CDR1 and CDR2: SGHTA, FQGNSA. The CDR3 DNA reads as TGTGCCAGCAGTCTAGTAGCGGGCGCTAGCACAGATACGCAGTATTTT. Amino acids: CASSLVAGASTDTQYF.

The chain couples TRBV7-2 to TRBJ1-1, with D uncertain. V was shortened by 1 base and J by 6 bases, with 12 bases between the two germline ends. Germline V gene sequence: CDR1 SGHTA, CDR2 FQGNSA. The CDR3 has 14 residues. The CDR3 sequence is CASSLEATRAEAFF. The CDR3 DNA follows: TGTGCCAGCAGCTTAGAGGCGACAAGAGCTGAAGCTTTCTTT.

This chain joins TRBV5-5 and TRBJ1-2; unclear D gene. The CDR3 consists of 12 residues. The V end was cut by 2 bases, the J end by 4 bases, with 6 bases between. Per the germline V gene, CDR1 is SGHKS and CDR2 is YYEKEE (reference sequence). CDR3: CASSFNTYGYTF. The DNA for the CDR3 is TGTGCCAGCAGCTTTAACACCTATGGCTACACCTTC.

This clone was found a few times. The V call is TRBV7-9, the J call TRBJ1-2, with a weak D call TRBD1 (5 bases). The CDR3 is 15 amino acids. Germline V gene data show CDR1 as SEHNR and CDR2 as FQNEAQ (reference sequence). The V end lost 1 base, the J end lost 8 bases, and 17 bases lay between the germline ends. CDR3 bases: TGTGCCAGCAGCTTAGAAGGGGCAGGCCTGGCGGGCTACACCTTC. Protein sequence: CASSLEGAGLAGYTF.